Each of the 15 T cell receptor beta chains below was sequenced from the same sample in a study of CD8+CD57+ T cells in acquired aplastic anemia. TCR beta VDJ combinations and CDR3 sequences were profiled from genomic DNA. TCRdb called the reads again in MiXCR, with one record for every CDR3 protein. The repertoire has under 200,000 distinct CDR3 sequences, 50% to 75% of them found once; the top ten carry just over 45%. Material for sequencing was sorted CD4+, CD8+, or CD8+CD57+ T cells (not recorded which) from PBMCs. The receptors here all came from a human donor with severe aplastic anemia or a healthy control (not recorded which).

Here the CDR3 DNA reads TGTGCCAGTAGTATGACCCCGGACAGGGCCCAGTTGGGCTACACCTTC. Amino acid sequence: CASSMTPDRAQLGYTF. The chain uses TRBV19 and TRBJ1-2; 8 positions agree with TRBD1. The CDR3 extends over 16 amino acids. The trim removed 3 bases at V and 8 bases at J, leaving 14 bases unmatched. CDR1 LNHDA and CDR2 SQIVND come from the germline V gene (reference sequence).

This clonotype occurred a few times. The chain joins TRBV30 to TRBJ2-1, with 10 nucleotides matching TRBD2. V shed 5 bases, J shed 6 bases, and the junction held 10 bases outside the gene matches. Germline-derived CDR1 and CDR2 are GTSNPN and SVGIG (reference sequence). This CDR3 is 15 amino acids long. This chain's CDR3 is CAWGYGAGGINEQFF. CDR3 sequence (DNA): TGTGCCTGGGGATACGGAGCGGGGGGGATCAATGAGCAGTTCTTC.

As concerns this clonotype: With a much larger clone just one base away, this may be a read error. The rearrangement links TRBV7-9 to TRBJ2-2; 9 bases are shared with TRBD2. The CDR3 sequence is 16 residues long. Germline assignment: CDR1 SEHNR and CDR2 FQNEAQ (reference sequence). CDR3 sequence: CASSQDRLAGTGELVF. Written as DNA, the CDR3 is TGCGCCAGCAGCCAAGACCGGCTAGCGGGGACCGGGGAGCTGGTTTTT.

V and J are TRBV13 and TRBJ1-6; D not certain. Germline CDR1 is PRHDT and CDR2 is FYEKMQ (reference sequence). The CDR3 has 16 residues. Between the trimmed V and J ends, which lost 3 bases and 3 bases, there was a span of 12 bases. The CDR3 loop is CASSFFIRDYNSPLHF. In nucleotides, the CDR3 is TGTGCCAGCAGCTTCTTCATAAGGGACTATAATTCACCCCTCCACTTT. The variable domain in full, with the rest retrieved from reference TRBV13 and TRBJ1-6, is AAGVIQSPRHLIKEKRETATLKCYPIPRHDTVYWYQQGPGQDPQFLISFYEKMQSDKGSIPDRFSAQQFSDYHSELNMSSLELGDSALYFCASSFFIRDYNSPLHFGNGTRLTVT.

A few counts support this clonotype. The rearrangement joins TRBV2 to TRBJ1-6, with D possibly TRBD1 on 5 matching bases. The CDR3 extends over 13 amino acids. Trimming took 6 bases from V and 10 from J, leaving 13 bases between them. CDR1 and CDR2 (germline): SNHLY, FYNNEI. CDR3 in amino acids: CASREKGISPLHF. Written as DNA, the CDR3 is TGTGCCAGCAGGGAAAAGGGGATATCACCCCTCCACTTT.

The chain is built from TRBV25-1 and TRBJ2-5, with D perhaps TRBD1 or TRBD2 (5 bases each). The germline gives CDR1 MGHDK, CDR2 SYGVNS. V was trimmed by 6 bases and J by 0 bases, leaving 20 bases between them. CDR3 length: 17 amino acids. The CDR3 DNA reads TGTGCCAGCAGCCCCATGTTGGGGGACCGATACCAAGAGACCCAGTACTTC. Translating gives CASSPMLGDRYQETQYF.

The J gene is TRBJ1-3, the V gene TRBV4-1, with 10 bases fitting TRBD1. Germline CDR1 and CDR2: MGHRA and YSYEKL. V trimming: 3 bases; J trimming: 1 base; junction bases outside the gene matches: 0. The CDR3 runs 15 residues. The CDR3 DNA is TGCGCCAGCAGCCAGGGACAGGGGTCTGGAAACACCATATATTTT. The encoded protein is CASSQGQGSGNTIYF.

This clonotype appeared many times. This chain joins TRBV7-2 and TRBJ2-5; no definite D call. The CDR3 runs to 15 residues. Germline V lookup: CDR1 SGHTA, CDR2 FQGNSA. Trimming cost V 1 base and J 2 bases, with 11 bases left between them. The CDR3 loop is CASSLGAAVQETQYF. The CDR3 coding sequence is TGTGCCAGCAGCTTAGGGGCAGCTGTACAAGAGACCCAGTACTTC.

The DNA for the CDR3 is TGTGCCAGCAGGCCTAATAATTCACCCCTCCACTTT. Translation: CASRPNNSPLHF. This chain uses TRBV2 with TRBJ1-6; unclear D gene. The CDR3 totals 12 residues. CDR1 is SNHLY, CDR2 FYNNEI, per germline. Trimming took off 6 bases at V and 5 bases at J, with 5 bases between the two ends.

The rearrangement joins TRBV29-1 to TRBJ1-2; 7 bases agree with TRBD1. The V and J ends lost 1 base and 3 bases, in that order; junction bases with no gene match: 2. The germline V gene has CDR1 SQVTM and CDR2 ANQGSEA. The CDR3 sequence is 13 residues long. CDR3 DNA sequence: TGCAGCGTTGAAGGGGACAGTTACTATGGCTACACCTTC. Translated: CSVEGDSYYGYTF.

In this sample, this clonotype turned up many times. CDR3 sequence reads: CASGPGWGSTDTQYF. The DNA of the CDR3 is TGTGCTAGTGGTCCGGGCTGGGGCAGCACAGATACGCAGTATTTT. This rearrangement joins TRBV12-5 to TRBJ2-3; the D gene is possibly TRBD1 (5 bases). V lost 5 bases and J 0 bases, leaving 12 bases between the germline ends. Germline V gene lookup returns CDR1 LGHNT and CDR2 FRNRAP. CDR3 length equals 15 residues. Variable domain in full (rest from reference TRBV12-5 and TRBJ2-3): DARVTQTPRHKVTEMGQEVTMRCQPILGHNTVFWYRQTMMQGLELLAYFRNRAPLDDSGMPKDRFSAEMPDATLATLKIQPSEPRDSAVYFCASGPGWGSTDTQYFGPGTRLTVL.

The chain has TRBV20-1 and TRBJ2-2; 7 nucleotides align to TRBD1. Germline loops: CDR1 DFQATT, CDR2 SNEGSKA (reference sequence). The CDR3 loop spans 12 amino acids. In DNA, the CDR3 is TGCGCCTCCCAAGGGGGCCACGGGGAGCTGTTTTTT. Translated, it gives CASQGGHGELFF.

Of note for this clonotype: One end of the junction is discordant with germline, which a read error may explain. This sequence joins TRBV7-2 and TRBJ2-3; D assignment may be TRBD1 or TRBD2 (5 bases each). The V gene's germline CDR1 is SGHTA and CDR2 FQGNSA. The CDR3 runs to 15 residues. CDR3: CASRSGTKNTDAQYF. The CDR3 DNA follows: TGTGCCAGCAGATCCGGGACGAAGAACACAGATGCGCAGTATTTT.

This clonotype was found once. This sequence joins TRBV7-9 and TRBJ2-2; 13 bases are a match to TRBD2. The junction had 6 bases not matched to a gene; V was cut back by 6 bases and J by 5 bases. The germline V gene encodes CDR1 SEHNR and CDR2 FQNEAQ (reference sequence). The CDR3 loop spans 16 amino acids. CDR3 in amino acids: CASRLAGGQATGELFF. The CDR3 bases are TGTGCCAGCAGACTAGCGGGAGGGCAGGCGACCGGGGAGCTGTTTTTT. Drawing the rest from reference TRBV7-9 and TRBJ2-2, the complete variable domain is DTGVSQNPRHKITKRGQNVTFRCDPISEHNRLYWYRQTLGQGPEFLTYFQNEAQLEKSRLLSDRFSAERPKGSFSTLEIQRTEQGDSAMYLCASRLAGGQATGELFFGEGSRLTVL.

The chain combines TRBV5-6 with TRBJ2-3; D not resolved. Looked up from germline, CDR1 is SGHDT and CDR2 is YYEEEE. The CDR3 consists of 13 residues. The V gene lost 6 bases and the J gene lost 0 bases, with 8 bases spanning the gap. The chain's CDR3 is CASKMYSTDTQYF. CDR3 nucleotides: TGTGCCAGCAAGATGTACAGCACAGATACGCAGTATTTT.